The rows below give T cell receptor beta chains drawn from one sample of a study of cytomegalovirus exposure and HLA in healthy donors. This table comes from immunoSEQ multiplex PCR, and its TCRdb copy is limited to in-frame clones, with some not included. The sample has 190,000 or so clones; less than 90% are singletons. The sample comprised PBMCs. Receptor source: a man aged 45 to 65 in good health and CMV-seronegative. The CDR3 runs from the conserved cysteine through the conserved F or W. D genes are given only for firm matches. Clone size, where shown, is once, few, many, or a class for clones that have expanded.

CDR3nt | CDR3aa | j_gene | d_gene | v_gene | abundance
TGTGCCAGCAGCTCCAAGACAGGGGCCTACGAGCAGTACTTC | CASSSKTGAYEQYF | TRBJ2-7 | TRBD1 | TRBV7-2 | NA
TGTGCCAGCAGCCCACAGGGACAGCCTAATGAAAAACTGTTTTTT | CASSPQGQPNEKLFF | TRBJ1-4 | TRBD1 | TRBV7-2 | NA
TGTGCCAGCAGCTTTGACAAACCGACCCAGTACTTC | CASSFDKPTQYF | TRBJ2-5 | NA | TRBV7-9 | NA
TGTGCCAGTAGTATAGATAGGACAAGCCCCAACTATGGCTACACCTTC | CASSIDRTSPNYGYTF | TRBJ1-2 | NA | TRBV19 | once
TGTGCCAGCAGCCTCCCCTCTCATCGGGGGGCCGGGGAGCTGTTTTTT | CASSLPSHRGAGELFF | TRBJ2-2 | TRBD2 | TRBV7-3 | NA
TGTGCCAGCAGTTCAGCAGGGCGGCCTAATGAAAAACTGTTTTTT | CASSSAGRPNEKLFF | TRBJ1-4 | NA | TRBV6-5 | NA
TGCGCCAGCAGCATTAGCGGGACTTTCACAGATACGCAGTATTTT | CASSISGTFTDTQYF | TRBJ2-3 | TRBD2 | TRBV5-1 | NA
TGTGCCAGCAGTTTAGAGGGGACATATCGTCACACTGAAGCTTTCTTT | CASSLEGTYRHTEAFF | TRBJ1-1 | NA | TRBV6-4 | NA
TGCGCCAGCAGCCAAGAATTGGGGACAGGGAGCACTGAAGCTTTCTTT | CASSQELGTGSTEAFF | TRBJ1-1 | TRBD1 | TRBV4-3 | once
TGTGCCAGCTCACCCTCGGGATCCAACTATGGCTACACCTTC | CASSPSGSNYGYTF | TRBJ1-2 | NA | TRBV18 | NA
TGTGCCAGCAGAGGGACCAGGGGGAGCAATCAGCCCCAGCATTTT | CASRGTRGSNQPQHF | TRBJ1-5 | TRBD1 | TRBV2 | NA
TGCGCCAGCAGCTTGGGACAGGGACGCCTCTACGAGCAGTACTTC | CASSLGQGRLYEQYF | TRBJ2-7 | TRBD1 | TRBV5-1 | NA
TGTGCCAGCAGCCTCGGGACAGGGAGCGGGGGCTACACCTTC | CASSLGTGSGGYTF | TRBJ1-2 | TRBD1 | TRBV14 | NA
TGCAGTGCTGGGCACGAGCAGTACTTC | CSAGHEQYF | TRBJ2-7 | NA | TRBV20-1 | once
TGTGCCAGCAGCCGCCGGGACAGTTCCTACAATGAGCAGTTCTTC | CASSRRDSSYNEQFF | TRBJ2-1 | TRBD1 | TRBV7-9 | NA
TGTGCCAGCAGTGGCCTGGTCTTCCAGGCTCAGGAGACCCAGTACTTC | CASSGLVFQAQETQYF | TRBJ2-5 | NA | TRBV6-1 | NA
TGCGCCAGCAGCTTAGGGAGGGGGAGCGAAAAACTGTTTTTT | CASSLGRGSEKLFF | TRBJ1-4 | NA | TRBV5-1 | NA
TGCGCCAGCAGCCAAGATTTTTTGGAGGTAACCGGGGAGCTGTTTTTT | CASSQDFLEVTGELFF | TRBJ2-2 | NA | TRBV4-3 | NA